The clone carrying this T cell receptor beta chain was seen many times. CDR3 length: 14 amino acids. Germline lookup yields CDR1 DFQATT and CDR2 SNEGSKA (reference sequence). With 1 base removed from V and 2 bases from J, the gap between germline ends came to 12 bases. This entry is derived from a study of blood T cells in healthy people across ages. A J-beta primer mix and a sample-barcoded 5' primer were used in a second PCR of roughly 7 to 12 cycles. TCRdb reprocessed the 5' RACE reads with MiXCR, giving one entry per CDR3 protein. The sample includes hundreds of thousands of distinct CDR3 sequences, roughly 44% seen only once; the top ten take 20% to 25%.

The TCR sequence derives from a woman in her sixties in good health. The chain combines TRBV20-1 with TRBJ2-7, with D perhaps matching TRBD1 (6 bases). The sample comprised blood. CDR3 nucleotide sequence: TGCAGTGCTAGAGGGACAGCCTATACCTACGAGCAGTACTTC. This encodes CSARGTAYTYEQYF.